These T cell receptor beta chains were read from a single sample in a study of blood T cell repertoires in COVID-19. TCRdb's table, derived via immunoSEQ multiplex PCR, lists solely in-frame clones and lacks some. The sample includes around 200,000 clones, 80% to 90% of them seen just once. Sequenced: peripheral blood. The receptors shown here come from a woman older than 75 with acute or convalescent COVID-19. CDR3s include the opening cysteine and the closing phenylalanine or tryptophan. The order of the fields is CDR3 DNA, CDR3 protein, V gene, clone size, J gene, D gene. A D gene is named only where the DNA matches it firmly. Size values are once, few and many counts, or a class for expanded clones, and some rows have none.

CDR3nt: TGTGCCAGTAGTCTCGGGGGGACTCAAGAGACCCAGTACTTC
CDR3aa: CASSLGGTQETQYF
v_gene: TRBV19
abundance: .
j_gene: TRBJ2-5
d_gene: TRBD2

CDR3nt: TGTGCCAGCCGAACAGGGGGCTCCTCTGGAAACACCATATATTTT
CDR3aa: CASRTGGSSGNTIYF
v_gene: TRBV28
abundance: .
j_gene: TRBJ1-3
d_gene: TRBD1

CDR3nt: TGCGCCAGCAGCTTGGCCGGGACAGACCCAGATACGCAGTATTTT
CDR3aa: CASSLAGTDPDTQYF
v_gene: TRBV5-1
abundance: once
j_gene: TRBJ2-3
d_gene: TRBD1

CDR3nt: TGCGCCAGCAGCCAAGATTTCGGGATAGGCGAAAAACTGTTTTTT
CDR3aa: CASSQDFGIGEKLFF
v_gene: TRBV4-3
abundance: .
j_gene: TRBJ1-4
d_gene: .

CDR3nt: TGTGCCAGCAGCCCCGGGACAGGGGCGCAAAAACTGTTTTTT
CDR3aa: CASSPGTGAQKLFF
v_gene: TRBV11-3
abundance: .
j_gene: TRBJ1-4
d_gene: TRBD1

CDR3nt: TGTGCCAGCAGTACCGGGACTAGCGGACGATACGAGCAGTACTTC
CDR3aa: CASSTGTSGRYEQYF
v_gene: TRBV6-2/TRBV6-3
abundance: .
j_gene: TRBJ2-7
d_gene: TRBD2

CDR3nt: TGTGCCAGCAGCTACGGTGGCACCGGGGAGCTGTTTTTT
CDR3aa: CASSYGGTGELFF
v_gene: TRBV11-2
abundance: .
j_gene: TRBJ2-2
d_gene: .

CDR3nt: TGTGCCAGCAGCTTAGCGGCGACAAATTCACCCCTCCACTTT
CDR3aa: CASSLAATNSPLHF
v_gene: TRBV7-6
abundance: .
j_gene: TRBJ1-6
d_gene: .

CDR3nt: TGTGCCAGCAGCTTAAACTACAGGGGGGAGTTCTTC
CDR3aa: CASSLNYRGEFF
v_gene: TRBV5-4
abundance: .
j_gene: TRBJ2-1
d_gene: TRBD1

CDR3nt: TGTGCCAGCAGACTCGGGAGTCGGGAGACCCAGTACTTC
CDR3aa: CASRLGSRETQYF
v_gene: TRBV7-9
abundance: .
j_gene: TRBJ2-5
d_gene: .

CDR3nt: TGTGCCAGCAGCCCGAGCGGGGGGCAAGATGAGCAGTTCTTC
CDR3aa: CASSPSGGQDEQFF
v_gene: TRBV7-2
abundance: few
j_gene: TRBJ2-1
d_gene: TRBD2

CDR3nt: TGTGCCAGCAGCTTAGCGCAGGCGGGAGAAAAACTGTTTTTT
CDR3aa: CASSLAQAGEKLFF
v_gene: TRBV7-8
abundance: .
j_gene: TRBJ1-4
d_gene: .

CDR3nt: TGTGCCAGCAGCCAAGAACCCCCAGGGCCCCCGTCCGATTTT
CDR3aa: CASSQEPPGPPSDF
v_gene: TRBV4-2
abundance: .
j_gene: TRBJ2-3
d_gene: .

CDR3nt: TGTGCCAGTAGTATAGAACAGCAGGGCACTGAAGCTTTCTTT
CDR3aa: CASSIEQQGTEAFF
v_gene: TRBV19
abundance: .
j_gene: TRBJ1-1
d_gene: .

CDR3nt: TGTGCCAGCAGCTACGAGGGCGGAGACTATGGCTACACCTTC
CDR3aa: CASSYEGGDYGYTF
v_gene: TRBV3-1/TRBV3-2
abundance: .
j_gene: TRBJ1-2
d_gene: .

CDR3nt: TGTGCCAGCAGCTTACCGGGACTAGCCTTCGCAGATACGCAGTATTTT
CDR3aa: CASSLPGLAFADTQYF
v_gene: TRBV5-5
abundance: .
j_gene: TRBJ2-3
d_gene: TRBD2

CDR3nt: TGTGCCAGCAGCACGAACGGACTAGGCGGCACAGATACGCAGTATTTT
CDR3aa: CASSTNGLGGTDTQYF
v_gene: TRBV5-6
abundance: .
j_gene: TRBJ2-3
d_gene: TRBD2

CDR3nt: TGTGCCACCAGTGATGACCCGCGCCGGGGGGCCCCTCAAGTCAGCTCCTACAATGAGCAGTTCTTC
CDR3aa: CATSDDPRRGAPQVSSYNEQFF
v_gene: TRBV24-1
abundance: .
j_gene: TRBJ2-1
d_gene: .

CDR3nt: TGCAGCGTTGTAGGTGTGGGACAGGGCCCAGATACGCAGTATTTT
CDR3aa: CSVVGVGQGPDTQYF
v_gene: TRBV29-1
abundance: .
j_gene: TRBJ2-3
d_gene: TRBD1

CDR3nt: TGCGCCAGACAGCCCCTTGGCGATAGCAATCAGCCCCAGCATTTT
CDR3aa: CARQPLGDSNQPQHF
v_gene: TRBV10-1
abundance: .
j_gene: TRBJ1-5
d_gene: .

CDR3nt: TGTGCCAGCAGCTTCGCGGGGGGGCGGATAGAGACCCAGTACTTC
CDR3aa: CASSFAGGRIETQYF
v_gene: TRBV7-2
abundance: .
j_gene: TRBJ2-5
d_gene: TRBD2

CDR3nt: TGTGCCAGCAGCCCACGGGTGGCTAGCGGGACCGGGGAGCTGTTTTTT
CDR3aa: CASSPRVASGTGELFF
v_gene: TRBV9
abundance: few
j_gene: TRBJ2-2
d_gene: TRBD2

CDR3nt: TGTGCCAGCAGCGTAAAGACTAGCGGGGACTACAATGAGCAGTTCTTC
CDR3aa: CASSVKTSGDYNEQFF
v_gene: TRBV9
abundance: .
j_gene: TRBJ2-1
d_gene: TRBD2

CDR3nt: TGTGCCAGCAGTAGGGCGGGGGGGCCACAAGATACGCAGTATTTT
CDR3aa: CASSRAGGPQDTQYF
v_gene: TRBV27
abundance: .
j_gene: TRBJ2-3
d_gene: TRBD2

CDR3nt: TGCAGCGTCGCAGACAGCAACCTCAACACTGAAGCTTTCTTT
CDR3aa: CSVADSNLNTEAFF
v_gene: TRBV29-1
abundance: few
j_gene: TRBJ1-1
d_gene: .

CDR3nt: TGTGCCAGCGGGCCAGGGATTCAGCCCCAGCATTTT
CDR3aa: CASGPGIQPQHF
v_gene: TRBV2
abundance: .
j_gene: TRBJ1-5
d_gene: .

CDR3nt: TGTGCCAGCAGTTCACCGGGACAGGAGATCGGGGAGCTGTTTTTT
CDR3aa: CASSSPGQEIGELFF
v_gene: TRBV6-5
abundance: .
j_gene: TRBJ2-2
d_gene: TRBD1

CDR3nt: TGTGCCAGCAGCTTATCCGGGGGAGAGACCCAGTACTTC
CDR3aa: CASSLSGGETQYF
v_gene: TRBV11-3
abundance: .
j_gene: TRBJ2-5
d_gene: .

CDR3nt: TGTGCCATCAGTGAGCCGACTAGCGGGATTGATCAGTACTTC
CDR3aa: CAISEPTSGIDQYF
v_gene: TRBV10-3
abundance: .
j_gene: TRBJ2-7
d_gene: TRBD2

CDR3nt: TGTGCCAGCAGTCCCGGGGGTAGGGACTACTCCTACAATGAGCAGTTCTTC
CDR3aa: CASSPGGRDYSYNEQFF
v_gene: TRBV6-6
abundance: .
j_gene: TRBJ2-1
d_gene: TRBD2

CDR3nt: TGCAGCGTTGAAACAGGGCATGGCTACACCTTC
CDR3aa: CSVETGHGYTF
v_gene: TRBV29-1
abundance: .
j_gene: TRBJ1-2
d_gene: .

CDR3nt: TGCAGCGTTGAAGGGACAGCCTACTATGGCTACACCTTC
CDR3aa: CSVEGTAYYGYTF
v_gene: TRBV29-1
abundance: .
j_gene: TRBJ1-2
d_gene: .

CDR3nt: TGTGCCAGCTCACCACCGGGCGGGGGGAATCAGCCCCAGCATTTT
CDR3aa: CASSPPGGGNQPQHF
v_gene: TRBV18
abundance: .
j_gene: TRBJ1-5
d_gene: .

CDR3nt: TGCGCCAGCAGCCAAGATTTCCCGGGGTTGGAAGGCTACACCTTC
CDR3aa: CASSQDFPGLEGYTF
v_gene: TRBV4-1
abundance: .
j_gene: TRBJ1-2
d_gene: .

CDR3nt: TGCAGTGCTCGCCTGGGCGTCGAGCAGTACTTC
CDR3aa: CSARLGVEQYF
v_gene: TRBV20-1
abundance: .
j_gene: TRBJ2-7
d_gene: .

CDR3nt: TGTGCCAGTAGTCCCTATAGCGGGAGCTCCTACAATGAGCAGTTCTTC
CDR3aa: CASSPYSGSSYNEQFF
v_gene: TRBV19
abundance: .
j_gene: TRBJ2-1
d_gene: TRBD2

CDR3nt: TGTGCCAGCAGGCGGGGCAGGGATGCTGAAAAACTGTTTTTT
CDR3aa: CASRRGRDAEKLFF
v_gene: TRBV6-5
abundance: .
j_gene: TRBJ1-4
d_gene: .

CDR3nt: TGTGCCAGCAGCTTGGTCCCAGCGGGAGGATACACAGATACGCAGTATTTT
CDR3aa: CASSLVPAGGYTDTQYF
v_gene: TRBV5-6
abundance: .
j_gene: TRBJ2-3
d_gene: TRBD2

CDR3nt: TGTGCCACCGCCGACTCGACAGGGAACTATGGCTACACCTTC
CDR3aa: CATADSTGNYGYTF
v_gene: TRBV24-1
abundance: .
j_gene: TRBJ1-2
d_gene: TRBD1